Described below is a single T cell receptor (beta chain) sequence and its context. Its antigen is currently unknown. Assay used: immunoSEQ multiplex PCR; TCRdb lists only in-frame clones, some missing. The sample has about 67,000 clones, more than 75% seen once. The germline V gene has CDR1 LNHNV and CDR2 YYDKDF (reference sequence). V was pared by 5 bases and J by 4 bases, with 12 bases of the junction left unmatched. CDR3 length equals 16 residues. This record comes from a study of OX40 agonist ivuxolimab in advanced cancers. Study details: Intravenous ivuxolimab was administered to patients every 2 weeks at 0.01 to 10 mg/kg.

Study outcomes and limitations: On average, a greater number of expanded clones characterised CD8+ T cells relative to CD4+.

The chain uses TRBV15 and TRBJ2-5; 8 positions agree with TRBD2. This sequence originates from an adult with an advanced solid tumor such as melanoma, head and neck, liver or kidney cancer. Sequenced here: CD4+ or CD8+ T cells sorted from blood, sampled in a trial of the OX40 agonist ivuxolimab. CDR3 region: CATSSPGGRSRETQYF. The CDR3 coding sequence is TGTGCCACCAGCTCGCCAGGCGGGAGGTCTAGAGAGACCCAGTACTTC.